This TCR beta chain derives from a study of blood T cell repertoires in COVID-19. The wider study: Samples of COVID-19 (acute and convalescent) were obtained from the United States, Italy and Spain. The cDNA or gDNA used as material had been derived from T cells, B-cell-depleted T cells, or PBMCs.

In the authors' methods: Nucleated cell number was recorded as an estimate derived from reference gene primer amplification. TCRdb's copy holds only in-frame clones and misses some; the assay was immunoSEQ multiplex PCR. From that table come the V and J calls and clone size; the DNA was used to work out D and trimming. Of about 88,000 clones listed, approximately 91% are singletons. The CDR3 sequence is 17 residues long. CDR1 SGHTA and CDR2 FQGNSA come from the germline V gene. Trimming cost V 6 bases and J 6 bases; bases outside gene matches: 11. This clone showed up just a few times. The sequencing input was peripheral blood. The TCR originated in an elderly woman with acute or convalescent COVID-19. The chain combines TRBV7-2 with TRBJ2-2; 12 bases align to TRBD1. The CDR3 here is CASRSGQGARPSGELFF. Here the CDR3 DNA reads TGTGCCAGCAGATCGGGACAGGGGGCGCGTCCCTCCGGGGAGCTGTTTTTT. The variable domain in full, with the rest retrieved from reference TRBV7-2 and TRBJ2-2, is GAGVSQSPSNKVTEKGKDVELRCDPISGHTALYWYRQSLGQGLEFLIYFQGNSAPDKSGLPSDRFSAERTGGSVSTLTIQRTQQEDSAVYLCASRSGQGARPSGELFFGEGSRLTVL.